Listed below are T cell receptor beta chains from one sample, sequenced in a study of T cells in Graves' hyperthyroidism and ophthalmopathy. TCRdb recomputed calls from the multiplex PCR reads with MiXCR, one row per CDR3 protein. Here the sample spans about 520,000 distinct CDR3 sequences, approximately 25% being singletons. Material for sequencing was blood. These receptors were collected from a woman aged 25 to 39 with Graves' ophthalmopathy. CDR3s include the opening cysteine and the closing phenylalanine or tryptophan. D genes are given only for firm matches. Not every row has a clone size; where given, it reads once, few, many or a size class.

J gene: TRBJ1-1
V gene: TRBV19
CDR3 length: 12
D gene: TRBD1
clone size: many
CDR3 protein: CASQGDRAEAFF
CDR3 DNA: TGTGCCAGCCAGGGGGATAGGGCTGAAGCTTTCTTT

J gene: TRBJ1-5
V gene: TRBV19
CDR3 length: 14
D gene: NA
clone size: many
CDR3 protein: CASSILVSNQPQHF
CDR3 DNA: TGTGCCAGTAGTATTCTGGTGAGCAATCAGCCCCAGCATTTT

J gene: TRBJ1-3
V gene: TRBV28
CDR3 length: 15
D gene: NA
clone size: NA
CDR3 protein: CASSSPAQGGNTIYF
CDR3 DNA: TGTGCCAGCAGTTCCCCGGCTCAGGGGGGAAACACCATATATTTT

J gene: TRBJ1-1
V gene: TRBV5-1
CDR3 length: 15
D gene: TRBD1
clone size: many
CDR3 protein: CASRRDRGPATEAFF
CDR3 DNA: TGCGCCAGCCGCCGGGACAGGGGGCCGGCCACTGAAGCTTTCTTT

J gene: TRBJ1-1
V gene: TRBV4-1
CDR3 length: 18
D gene: TRBD1
clone size: many
CDR3 protein: CASSHLQGASNMNTEAFF
CDR3 DNA: TGCGCCAGCAGCCACCTACAGGGGGCGAGCAACATGAACACTGAAGCTTTCTTT

J gene: TRBJ2-7
V gene: TRBV12-3/TRBV12-4
CDR3 length: 11
D gene: TRBD1
clone size: few
CDR3 protein: CAINRGYEQYF
CDR3 DNA: TGTGCCATCAACAGGGGCTACGAGCAGTACTTC

J gene: TRBJ2-7
V gene: TRBV4-1
CDR3 length: 14
D gene: NA
clone size: many
CDR3 protein: CASSSIGGNYEQYF
CDR3 DNA: TGCGCCAGCAGCTCAATTGGGGGGAACTACGAGCAGTACTTC

J gene: TRBJ2-5
V gene: TRBV29-1
CDR3 length: 14
D gene: TRBD1
clone size: NA
CDR3 protein: CSVGDRGLWETQYF
CDR3 DNA: TGCAGCGTGGGGGACAGGGGGCTATGGGAGACCCAGTACTTC

J gene: TRBJ2-7
V gene: TRBV6-1
CDR3 length: 11
D gene: NA
clone size: many
CDR3 protein: CASSAFEEQYF
CDR3 DNA: TGTGCCAGCAGCGCCTTTGAGGAGCAGTACTTC

J gene: TRBJ2-7
V gene: TRBV28
CDR3 length: 15
D gene: TRBD2
clone size: NA
CDR3 protein: CASSWVGGPTYEQYF
CDR3 DNA: TGTGCCAGCAGTTGGGTGGGAGGGCCCACCTACGAGCAGTACTTC

J gene: TRBJ2-5
V gene: TRBV28
CDR3 length: 15
D gene: NA
clone size: few
CDR3 protein: CASRFFQGSQETQYF
CDR3 DNA: TGTGCCAGCAGATTTTTCCAGGGCAGCCAAGAGACCCAGTACTTC

J gene: TRBJ1-6
V gene: TRBV20-1
CDR3 length: 13
D gene: NA
clone size: NA
CDR3 protein: CSARDAANSPLHF
CDR3 DNA: TGCAGTGCTAGAGATGCCGCGAATTCACCCCTCCACTTT

J gene: TRBJ2-7
V gene: TRBV19
CDR3 length: 16
D gene: TRBD1
clone size: many
CDR3 protein: CASSIARTGVSYEQYF
CDR3 DNA: TGTGCCAGTAGTATAGCACGGACAGGCGTCTCCTACGAGCAGTACTTC

J gene: TRBJ2-7
V gene: TRBV5-1
CDR3 length: 14
D gene: NA
clone size: many
CDR3 protein: CASSLQGRTWEQYF
CDR3 DNA: TGCGCCAGCAGCTTGCAGGGGAGAACGTGGGAGCAGTACTTC

J gene: TRBJ2-5
V gene: TRBV6-1
CDR3 length: 13
D gene: NA
clone size: NA
CDR3 protein: CASRGSQGETQYF
CDR3 DNA: TGTGCCAGCCGGGGGTCACAGGGGGAGACCCAGTACTTC

J gene: TRBJ1-2
V gene: TRBV15
CDR3 length: 14
D gene: NA
clone size: NA
CDR3 protein: CATSRDLGDYGYTF
CDR3 DNA: TGTGCCACCAGCAGAGATCTAGGGGACTATGGCTACACCTTC

J gene: TRBJ1-1
V gene: TRBV12-3/TRBV12-4
CDR3 length: 13
D gene: NA
clone size: many
CDR3 protein: CASSPPRAVEAFF
CDR3 DNA: TGTGCCAGCAGTCCCCCACGGGCGGTAGAAGCTTTCTTT

J gene: TRBJ1-5
V gene: TRBV18
CDR3 length: 16
D gene: NA
clone size: NA
CDR3 protein: CASSLQGGEGNQPQHF
CDR3 DNA: TGTGCCAGCTCATTACAGGGTGGTGAGGGCAATCAGCCCCAGCATTTT

J gene: TRBJ2-7
V gene: TRBV6-1
CDR3 length: 15
D gene: NA
clone size: NA
CDR3 protein: CASSEPRGVFHEQYF
CDR3 DNA: TGTGCCAGCAGTGAACCCAGGGGGGTGTTCCACGAGCAGTACTTC

J gene: TRBJ2-5
V gene: TRBV20-1
CDR3 length: 14
D gene: TRBD2
clone size: many
CDR3 protein: CSAERGGSQGTQYF
CDR3 DNA: TGCAGTGCCGAGCGGGGGGGCAGTCAAGGGACCCAGTACTTC

J gene: TRBJ1-1
V gene: TRBV4-1
CDR3 length: 16
D gene: TRBD1
clone size: NA
CDR3 protein: CASSQDRDRGGTEAFF
CDR3 DNA: TGCGCCAGCAGCCAAGATAGGGACAGGGGAGGCACTGAAGCTTTCTTT

J gene: TRBJ2-2
V gene: TRBV29-1
CDR3 length: 15
D gene: NA
clone size: many
CDR3 protein: CSVVLGESNTGELFF
CDR3 DNA: TGCAGCGTTGTTTTGGGGGAGTCGAACACCGGGGAGCTGTTTTTT

J gene: TRBJ2-5
V gene: TRBV10-3
CDR3 length: 19
D gene: TRBD2
clone size: NA
CDR3 protein: CAISDPSIAGGSDWETQYF
CDR3 DNA: TGTGCCATCAGTGATCCCTCGATCGCGGGGGGTTCAGATTGGGAGACCCAGTACTTC

J gene: TRBJ1-1
V gene: TRBV29-1
CDR3 length: 13
D gene: TRBD1
clone size: many
CDR3 protein: CSALGQLNTEAFF
CDR3 DNA: TGCAGCGCCCTGGGACAGCTGAACACTGAAGCTTTCTTT

J gene: TRBJ1-1
V gene: TRBV6-2/TRBV6-3
CDR3 length: 11
D gene: NA
clone size: many
CDR3 protein: CASSYFTEAFF
CDR3 DNA: TGTGCCAGCAGTTATTTCACTGAAGCTTTCTTT

J gene: TRBJ2-7
V gene: TRBV29-1
CDR3 length: 13
D gene: NA
clone size: many
CDR3 protein: CSVEEGAPYEQYF
CDR3 DNA: TGCAGCGTTGAGGAGGGGGCCCCCTACGAGCAGTACTTC

J gene: TRBJ2-7
V gene: TRBV12-3/TRBV12-4
CDR3 length: 15
D gene: TRBD2
clone size: few
CDR3 protein: CASSLVSGESYEQYF
CDR3 DNA: TGTGCCAGCAGTTTAGTTAGCGGGGAGTCCTACGAGCAGTACTTC

J gene: TRBJ1-1
V gene: TRBV6-5
CDR3 length: 14
D gene: NA
clone size: NA
CDR3 protein: CASSYRALETEAFF
CDR3 DNA: TGTGCCAGCAGTTACAGGGCTTTGGAGACTGAAGCTTTCTTT

J gene: TRBJ1-1
V gene: TRBV12-5
CDR3 length: 15
D gene: TRBD1
clone size: many
CDR3 protein: CASGLGQGFSTEAFF
CDR3 DNA: TGTGCTAGTGGTCTGGGACAGGGGTTTTCCACTGAAGCTTTCTTT

J gene: TRBJ2-5
V gene: TRBV27
CDR3 length: 15
D gene: NA
clone size: many
CDR3 protein: CASRTVEAPQETQYF
CDR3 DNA: TGTGCCAGCCGGACCGTCGAGGCTCCCCAAGAGACCCAGTACTTC

J gene: TRBJ2-7
V gene: TRBV13
CDR3 length: 14
D gene: TRBD2
clone size: NA
CDR3 protein: CASSGGASGYEQYF
CDR3 DNA: TGTGCCAGCAGTGGAGGTGCTAGCGGATACGAGCAGTACTTC

J gene: TRBJ1-1
V gene: TRBV12-3/TRBV12-4
CDR3 length: 14
D gene: TRBD1
clone size: few
CDR3 protein: CASIPGQGGPEAFF
CDR3 DNA: TGTGCCAGCATCCCGGGACAGGGAGGCCCTGAAGCTTTCTTT

J gene: TRBJ1-2
V gene: TRBV10-1
CDR3 length: 13
D gene: NA
clone size: NA
CDR3 protein: CASSSQANEGYTF
CDR3 DNA: TGCGCCAGCAGTTCTCAGGCCAACGAGGGCTACACCTTC

J gene: TRBJ1-1
V gene: TRBV28
CDR3 length: 16
D gene: TRBD1
clone size: many
CDR3 protein: CASSLDLGRGVTEAFF
CDR3 DNA: TGTGCCAGCAGTTTAGACCTTGGCAGGGGGGTCACTGAAGCTTTCTTT

J gene: TRBJ1-5
V gene: TRBV6-1
CDR3 length: 14
D gene: NA
clone size: many
CDR3 protein: CATSQVAGDQPQHF
CDR3 DNA: TGTGCCACCTCCCAAGTGGCAGGGGATCAGCCCCAGCATTTT

J gene: TRBJ1-1
V gene: TRBV5-1
CDR3 length: 13
D gene: NA
clone size: many
CDR3 protein: CASSLATFTEAFF
CDR3 DNA: TGCGCCAGCAGCTTGGCTACTTTCACTGAAGCTTTCTTT

J gene: TRBJ2-7
V gene: TRBV12-3/TRBV12-4
CDR3 length: 16
D gene: TRBD2
clone size: NA
CDR3 protein: CASRPSGTSGSYEQYF
CDR3 DNA: TGTGCCAGCAGGCCCTCCGGGACTAGCGGCTCCTACGAGCAGTACTTC

J gene: TRBJ2-7
V gene: TRBV7-9
CDR3 length: 14
D gene: TRBD2
clone size: NA
CDR3 protein: CASSKRDAIYEQYF
CDR3 DNA: TGTGCCAGCAGCAAGCGGGACGCTATCTACGAGCAGTACTTC

J gene: TRBJ1-2
V gene: TRBV19
CDR3 length: 14
D gene: TRBD1
clone size: many
CDR3 protein: CASRPGGVNYGYTF
CDR3 DNA: TGTGCCAGTAGACCAGGGGGCGTAAACTATGGCTACACCTTC

J gene: TRBJ2-5
V gene: TRBV9
CDR3 length: 13
D gene: NA
clone size: many
CDR3 protein: CASSIGPQKTQYF
CDR3 DNA: TGTGCCAGCAGCATCGGCCCGCAGAAGACCCAGTACTTC

J gene: TRBJ1-2
V gene: TRBV2
CDR3 length: 14
D gene: NA
clone size: NA
CDR3 protein: CASSELVSSGGYTF
CDR3 DNA: TGTGCCAGCAGTGAATTAGTAAGCAGTGGTGGCTACACCTTC

J gene: TRBJ1-1
V gene: TRBV13
CDR3 length: 17
D gene: NA
clone size: NA
CDR3 protein: CASSLPLGLGANTEAFF
CDR3 DNA: TGTGCCAGCAGCCTCCCCTTGGGTCTGGGCGCGAACACTGAAGCTTTCTTT

J gene: TRBJ1-1
V gene: TRBV7-3
CDR3 length: 13
D gene: NA
clone size: NA
CDR3 protein: CASRDQPNTEAFF
CDR3 DNA: TGTGCCAGCAGAGATCAGCCCAACACTGAAGCTTTCTTT

J gene: TRBJ2-5
V gene: TRBV20-1
CDR3 length: 13
D gene: NA
clone size: few
CDR3 protein: CSATGDYQETQYF
CDR3 DNA: TGCAGTGCTACTGGGGACTACCAAGAGACCCAGTACTTC

J gene: TRBJ2-7
V gene: TRBV10-3
CDR3 length: 18
D gene: TRBD2
clone size: many
CDR3 protein: CAIPERGLAGGHVYEQYF
CDR3 DNA: TGTGCCATCCCTGAAAGGGGACTAGCGGGGGGGCATGTCTACGAGCAGTACTTC

J gene: TRBJ1-2
V gene: TRBV13
CDR3 length: 15
D gene: NA
clone size: few
CDR3 protein: CASSLIVGWNYGYTF
CDR3 DNA: TGTGCCAGCAGCTTAATAGTGGGGTGGAACTATGGCTACACCTTC

J gene: TRBJ1-1
V gene: TRBV12-5
CDR3 length: 14
D gene: NA
clone size: few
CDR3 protein: CASGLVLRNTEAFF
CDR3 DNA: TGTGCTAGTGGTTTGGTACTAAGGAACACTGAAGCTTTCTTT

J gene: TRBJ2-7
V gene: TRBV11-2
CDR3 length: 15
D gene: NA
clone size: once
CDR3 protein: CASSLESAASREQYF
CDR3 DNA: TGTGCCAGCAGCTTAGAGTCGGCAGCCTCTCGCGAGCAGTACTTC

J gene: TRBJ1-2
V gene: TRBV6-1
CDR3 length: 15
D gene: NA
clone size: NA
CDR3 protein: CASSPPEGANYGYTF
CDR3 DNA: TGTGCCAGCAGCCCCCCAGAAGGGGCTAACTATGGCTACACCTTC

J gene: TRBJ2-5
V gene: TRBV11-1
CDR3 length: 18
D gene: TRBD2
clone size: few
CDR3 protein: CASSQRTSGFRAWETQYF
CDR3 DNA: TGTGCCAGCAGCCAGAGGACTAGCGGGTTCCGGGCTTGGGAGACCCAGTACTTC

J gene: TRBJ1-3
V gene: TRBV20-1
CDR3 length: 13
D gene: NA
clone size: many
CDR3 protein: CSARRASGNTIYF
CDR3 DNA: TGCAGTGCTCGCAGGGCCTCTGGAAACACCATATATTTT

J gene: TRBJ2-5
V gene: TRBV6-5
CDR3 length: 16
D gene: TRBD1
clone size: many
CDR3 protein: CASSYSTGFVQETQYF
CDR3 DNA: TGTGCCAGCAGTTACTCGACAGGGTTCGTCCAAGAGACCCAGTACTTC

J gene: TRBJ2-7
V gene: TRBV6-1
CDR3 length: 15
D gene: TRBD1
clone size: many
CDR3 protein: CASSWLPGQGYEQYF
CDR3 DNA: TGTGCCAGCAGCTGGCTTCCGGGACAGGGCTACGAGCAGTACTTC

J gene: TRBJ2-7
V gene: TRBV15
CDR3 length: 15
D gene: NA
clone size: many
CDR3 protein: CATSRDPVMSYEQYF
CDR3 DNA: TGTGCCACCAGCAGAGATCCAGTGATGTCCTACGAGCAGTACTTC

J gene: TRBJ2-7
V gene: TRBV6-1
CDR3 length: 16
D gene: TRBD1
clone size: NA
CDR3 protein: CASRRNDRDVSYEQYF
CDR3 DNA: TGTGCCAGCAGGAGAAATGACAGGGACGTATCCTACGAGCAGTACTTC